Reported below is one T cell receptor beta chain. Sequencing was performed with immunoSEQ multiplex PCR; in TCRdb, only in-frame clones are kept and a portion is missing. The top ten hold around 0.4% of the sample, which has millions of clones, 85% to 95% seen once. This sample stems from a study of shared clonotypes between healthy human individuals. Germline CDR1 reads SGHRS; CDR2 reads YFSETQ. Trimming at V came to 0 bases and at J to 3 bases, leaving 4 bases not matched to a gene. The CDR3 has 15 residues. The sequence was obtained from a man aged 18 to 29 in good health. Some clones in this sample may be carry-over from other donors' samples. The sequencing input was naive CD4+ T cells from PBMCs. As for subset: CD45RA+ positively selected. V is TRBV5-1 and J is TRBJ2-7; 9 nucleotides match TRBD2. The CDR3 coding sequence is TGCGCCAGCAGCTTGGAGGCTAGCGGGATCTACGAGCAGTACTTC. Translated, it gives CASSLEASGIYEQYF. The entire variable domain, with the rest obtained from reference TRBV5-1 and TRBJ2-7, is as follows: KAGVTQTPRYLIKTRGQQVTLSCSPISGHRSVSWYQQTPGQGLQFLFEYFSETQRNKGNFPGRFSGRQFSNSRSEMNVSTLELGDSALYLCASSLEASGIYEQYFGPGTRLTVT.